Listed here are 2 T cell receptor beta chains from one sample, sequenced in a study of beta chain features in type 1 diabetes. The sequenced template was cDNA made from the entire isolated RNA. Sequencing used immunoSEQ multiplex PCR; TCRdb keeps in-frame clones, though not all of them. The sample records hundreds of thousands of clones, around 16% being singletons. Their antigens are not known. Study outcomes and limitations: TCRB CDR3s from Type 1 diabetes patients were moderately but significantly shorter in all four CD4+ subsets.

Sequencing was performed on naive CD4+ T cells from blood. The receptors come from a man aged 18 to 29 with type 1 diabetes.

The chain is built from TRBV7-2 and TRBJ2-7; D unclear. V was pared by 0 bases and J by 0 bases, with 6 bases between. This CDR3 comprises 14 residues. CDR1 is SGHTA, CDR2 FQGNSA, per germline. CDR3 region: CASSLAPTSYEQYF. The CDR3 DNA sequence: TGTGCCAGCAGCTTAGCGCCTACCTCCTACGAGCAGTACTTC.

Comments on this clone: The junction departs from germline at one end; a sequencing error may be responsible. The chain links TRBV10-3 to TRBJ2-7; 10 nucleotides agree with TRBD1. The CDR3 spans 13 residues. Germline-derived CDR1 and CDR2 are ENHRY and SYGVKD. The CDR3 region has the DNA TGTGCCATCAAGGGGGTGGGACAGGGGCCTATGGACTTC. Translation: CAIKGVGQGPMDF.